These 24 T cell receptor beta chains were sequenced from one sample in a study of Ad26.COV2.S vaccination and SARS-CoV-2 variants. Generated by immunoSEQ multiplex PCR, the TCRdb table keeps only in-frame clones and is missing some. The sample consists of 150,000 to 200,000 clones, roughly 85% of them appearing once. The sample here was peripheral blood, taken after recovery from COVID-19. These TCRs come from a human donor who had recovered from COVID-19.

This clone was recorded only once. The rearrangement links TRBV4-2 to TRBJ2-3; TRBD2 agrees at 13 bases. This CDR3 contains 19 residues. V lost 4 bases and J lost 1; bases outside the gene matches: 11. Germline values: CDR1 LGHNA, CDR2 YNFKEQ. CDR3 sequence (DNA): TGTGCCAGCAGCCCGGGACTAGCGGGGAGGGGCTCAGGCACAGATACGCAGTATTTT. Translating gives CASSPGLAGRGSGTDTQYF.

This chain uses TRBV9 with TRBJ1-2, with TRBD1 matching over 8 bases. The length of the CDR3 is 17 residues. J gave up 7 bases and V 4 bases, and 18 bases lay outside the gene matches. CDR1 is SGDLS, CDR2 YYNGEE, per germline. CDR3 DNA: TGTGCCAGCAGCCCCGAGAACAGGGGGAACTACCCGGGTGGCTACACCTTC. This gives the protein CASSPENRGNYPGGYTF.

The J gene is TRBJ2-1, the V gene TRBV7-3, with 8 nucleotides matching TRBD2. The germline gives CDR1 SGHTA, CDR2 FQGTGA. The V gene end was trimmed by 1 base and the J gene end by 7 bases; junction bases not matched to a gene: 9. This CDR3 has 16 amino acids. CDR3: CASSLIVGGAWNEQFF. Here the CDR3 DNA reads TGTGCCAGCAGCTTAATCGTCGGGGGGGCCTGGAATGAGCAGTTCTTC.

In regard to this clone: A read error may produce the germline difference seen at one junction end. The chain employs TRBV3-1 (or the pseudogene TRBV3-2) and TRBJ2-7, with no clear D. The germline V gene encodes CDR1 LGHDT and CDR2 YNNKEL (reference sequence). CDR3 length equals 16 residues. The chain's CDR3 is CASTQFPAGIPYEQYF. The CDR3 nucleotides are TGTGCCAGCACCCAATTCCCGGCAGGCATCCCCTACGAGCAGTACTTC.

This sequence joins TRBV21-1 and TRBJ2-7; the DNA was not used to check the table's D call, TRBD2. TRBV21-1 is labeled a pseudogene. The CDR3 loop spans 14 amino acids. Here the CDR3 DNA reads TGTGCCAGCACCCGGCTTGGACTAGCCTACGAGCAGTACTTC. Translated: CASTRLGLAYEQYF.

This sequence joins TRBV5-4 and TRBJ2-2; 8 bases are shared with TRBD2. In germline, CDR1 is SGHNT, CDR2 YYREEE (reference sequence). CDR3 length: 14 residues. V lost 0 bases, J lost 5 bases, and 0 bases stayed unmatched. For the CDR3, the DNA is TGTGCCAGCAGCTTGGGACTAGCGACCGGGGAGCTGTTTTTT. Amino acids: CASSLGLATGELFF.

The genes are TRBV20-1 and TRBJ2-1; D is unresolved. Germline V gene data show CDR1 as DFQATT and CDR2 as SNEGSKA (reference sequence). V lost 5 bases to trimming and J lost 6 bases, with 5 bases between them. The CDR3 length is 10 residues. CDR3 coding DNA: TGCAGTGCTTCCATCAATGAGCAGTTCTTC. Protein: CSASINEQFF.

V and J are TRBV11-3 and TRBJ2-7; D possibly uses TRBD1 or TRBD2 (5 bases each). The V end lost 4 bases, the J end lost 3 bases, and 16 bases lay between the germline ends. In germline, CDR1 is SGHNT, CDR2 YENEEA. CDR3 size: 15 residues. CDR3 sequence (DNA): TGTGCCAGCAGCTCCTCGAGGGGCAACGACTACGAGCAGTACTTC. Encoded protein: CASSSSRGNDYEQYF.

J is TRBJ2-5 and V is TRBV20-1; D uncertain. This CDR3 is built from 14 residues. The V gene's germline CDR1 is DFQATT and CDR2 SNEGSKA (reference sequence). Trimming stripped 3 bases from V and 2 bases from J, with 13 bases between. The CDR3 spells CSASAQLQQETQYF. The CDR3 DNA reads as TGCAGTGCTAGTGCTCAGCTCCAACAAGAGACCCAGTACTTC.

This chain links TRBV28 with TRBJ2-5; 7 bases fit TRBD2. Germline V gene sequence: CDR1 MDHEN, CDR2 SYDVKM. Trimming removed 6 bases from V and 3 bases from J; junction bases left unmatched: 7. This CDR3 has 14 residues. DNA for the CDR3: TGTGCCAGCAGGGGTTGGACTAGAGAAGAGACCCAGTACTTC. Translated: CASRGWTREETQYF.

The V gene is TRBV5-1, the J gene TRBJ2-7; TRBD1 aligns across 8 bases. The germline V gene encodes CDR1 SGHRS and CDR2 YFSETQ. The CDR3 runs 16 residues. V dropped 0 bases and J dropped 5; count of bases not matched to a gene: 10. In DNA, the CDR3 is TGCGCCAGCAGCTTGGCCGGGACGGCCAGGGGGCACGAGCAGTACTTC. The encoded protein is CASSLAGTARGHEQYF.

J is TRBJ2-1 and V is TRBV7-8; D uncertain. This CDR3 is built from 16 residues. The ends were cut back, 1 base at V and 0 bases at J, with 10 bases in the middle. CDR1 and CDR2 (germline): SGHVS, FQNEAQ. The CDR3 sequence: CASSLGAAYSYNEQFF. Written as DNA, the CDR3 is TGTGCCAGCAGCTTAGGGGCGGCTTACTCCTACAATGAGCAGTTCTTC.

The chain couples TRBV18 to TRBJ2-6, with 7 bases identical to TRBD1. J lost 2 bases, V lost 3 bases, and 4 bases had no gene match. Germline lookup yields CDR1 KGHSH and CDR2 LQKENI. The CDR3 is made up of 16 amino acids. CDR3 in DNA: TGTGCCAGCTCACCCTTTGGACAGGCTGGGGCCAACGTCCTGACTTTC. It yields the protein CASSPFGQAGANVLTF.

CDR3 DNA: TGTGCCAGTAGTTCCTCGGGACTAGCTTCGTGGGAGCAGTACTTC. Amino acid sequence: CASSSSGLASWEQYF. The V and J genes are TRBV19 and TRBJ2-7; 9 bases fit TRBD2. Germline V gene data show CDR1 as LNHDA and CDR2 as SQIVND (reference sequence). J was trimmed by 7 bases and V by 5 bases; bases with no gene match: 12. There are 15 residues in the CDR3.

The chain carries TRBV6-5 and TRBJ1-3, with D possibly TRBD1 on 5 matching bases. The germline gives CDR1 MNHEY, CDR2 SVGAGI. Trimming took 5 bases from V and 9 from J, leaving 20 bases between them. CDR3 length equals 15 residues. The CDR3 DNA is TGTGCCAGCAGTCAACTCAGGGAGTTGAGAAGCACCATATATTTT. It specifies CASSQLRELRSTIYF.

The rearrangement joins TRBV6-5 to TRBJ2-1; TRBD2 matches 9 bases. The ends lost 5 bases at V and 5 bases at J; junction bases unmatched: 7. The CDR3 runs to 15 residues. Germline loops: CDR1 MNHEY, CDR2 SVGAGI. The CDR3 nucleotides are TGTGCCAGCAGTCACTACGCGGGGGGGGACAATGAGCAGTTCTTC. The encoded protein is CASSHYAGGDNEQFF.

This clone is a singleton in its sample. The rearrangement links TRBV7-3 to TRBJ2-3; possible D gene TRBD2, 5 bases. CDR3 length equals 15 residues. Germline CDR1 and CDR2: SGHTA and FQGTGA. Deletions cut 3 bases from V and 1 base from J, with 11 bases between. The CDR3 here is CASSFGGSGTDTQYF. CDR3 nucleotides: TGTGCCAGCAGCTTCGGTGGGAGTGGCACAGATACGCAGTATTTT. Supplemented by reference TRBV7-3 and TRBJ2-3, the full variable domain reads GAGVSQTPSNKVTEKGKYVELRCDPISGHTALYWYRQSLGQGPEFLIYFQGTGAADDSGLPNDRFFAVRPEGSVSTLKIQRTERGDSAVYLCASSFGGSGTDTQYFGPGTRLTVL.

The genes are TRBV7-3 and TRBJ2-1; 11 bases are a match to TRBD1. The CDR3 loop spans 16 amino acids. V shed 5 bases and J 9 bases; nucleotides not matched to a gene: 12. In germline, CDR1 is SGHTA, CDR2 FQGTGA. The CDR3 loop is CASSHIPDRGQSEQFF. The CDR3 bases are TGTGCCAGCAGCCACATTCCGGACAGGGGGCAAAGTGAGCAGTTCTTC.

This chain links TRBV3-1 (or the pseudogene TRBV3-2) with TRBJ2-7, with 9 nucleotides matching TRBD2. The CDR3 loop spans 14 amino acids. The V segment lost 2 bases and the J segment 4 bases; nucleotides outside the gene matches: 3. Looked up from germline, CDR1 is LGHDT and CDR2 is YNNKEL (reference sequence). The CDR3: CASSQPLAGYEQYF. CDR3 DNA: TGTGCCAGCAGCCAACCTCTAGCGGGGTACGAGCAGTACTTC.

Remarks on this clone: The same CDR3 also results from other DNA sequences found in this sample. This chain joins TRBV7-3 and TRBJ1-2, with D perhaps TRBD1 (5 bases). Germline V gene sequence: CDR1 SGHTA, CDR2 FQGTGA. The CDR3 has 13 amino acids. The V end was cut by 2 bases, the J end by 4 bases, with 8 bases between. CDR3 residues: CASSLDRGYGYTF. CDR3 nucleotides: TGTGCCAGCAGCTTAGATAGGGGCTATGGCTACACCTTC. The full variable domain, its missing parts supplied by reference TRBV7-3 and TRBJ1-2, is GAGVSQTPSNKVTEKGKYVELRCDPISGHTALYWYRQSLGQGPEFLIYFQGTGAADDSGLPNDRFFAVRPEGSVSTLKIQRTERGDSAVYLCASSLDRGYGYTFGSGTRLTVV.

The genes are TRBV28 and TRBJ2-7; D ambiguous. In germline, CDR1 is MDHEN, CDR2 SYDVKM. V gave up 10 bases and J gave up 4 bases, with 14 bases separating them. CDR3 length: 12 amino acids. The CDR3, as DNA: TGTGCCACCGAGGCCCCCCTTTACGAGCAGTACTTC. Its protein is CATEAPLYEQYF.

This clone was seen a handful of times. The chain carries TRBV2 and TRBJ1-2; no clear D gene. Trimming shortened V by 7 bases and J by 8 bases, and 11 bases separated the two germline ends. CDR3 size: 11 residues. CDR1 and CDR2 from the germline V gene are SNHLY and FYNNEI. In DNA, the CDR3 is TGTGCCAGCATGCGAGGAGGAGGCTACACCTTC. Translation gives CASMRGGGYTF.

This chain links TRBV14 with TRBJ1-2; unclear D gene. CDR3 length: 15 amino acids. Germline V CDR1 and CDR2: SGHDN, FVKESK. Trimming shortened V by 0 bases and J by 0 bases, and 8 bases separated the two germline ends. The DNA of the CDR3 is TGTGCCAGCAGCCAAGATGGGAATCCTAACTATGGCTACACCTTC. Residues: CASSQDGNPNYGYTF.

A few counts support this clone. The chain combines TRBV19 with TRBJ1-5, with D possibly TRBD1 on 6 matching bases. Germline CDR1 and CDR2: LNHDA and SQIVND (reference sequence). The V and J ends lost 4 bases and 7 bases respectively, with 11 bases between them. The CDR3 consists of 13 residues. The CDR3 is CASSNGGEQPQHF. As DNA, the CDR3 is TGTGCCAGTAGTAACGGGGGCGAGCAGCCCCAGCATTTT.